The rows below give T cell receptor beta chains drawn from one sample of a study of cytotoxic CD8 clonotypes in ibrutinib-treated CLL. Method: immunoSEQ multiplex PCR; TCRdb's copy keeps in-frame clones and lacks some. The sample consists of about 85,000 clones, roughly 80% of them appearing once. Material: PBMCs, obtained after 12 months of ibrutinib treatment. Receptor source: a human donor with chronic lymphocytic leukemia. Both conserved end residues are part of each CDR3. Fields, in order: J gene, clone size, D gene, V gene, CDR3 DNA, CDR3 protein. A D gene is named only where the DNA matches it firmly. Not all rows give a size; the values are once, few, many and, for expanded clones, a class.

TRBJ1-2 few NA TRBV5-1 TGCGCCAGCAGCTTGGGGGGTGACTATGGCTACACCTTC CASSLGGDYGYTF
TRBJ2-7 NA TRBD1 TRBV6-5 TGTGCCAGCAGTTACGGGGGACAGCAATACGAGCAGTACTTC CASSYGGQQYEQYF
TRBJ2-3 NA TRBD2 TRBV11-2 TGTGCCAGCAGCTCCCGGGGGACTAGCGGGATCGCAGATACGCAGTATTTT CASSSRGTSGIADTQYF
TRBJ2-7 NA NA TRBV7-8 TGTGCCAGCAGCCTCCTCGGGTCCCAGTACTTC CASSLLGSQYF
TRBJ1-5 NA TRBD1 TRBV18 TGTGCCAGCTCACCACCGGGGGACAGGGAGCAGCCCCAGCATTTT CASSPPGDREQPQHF
TRBJ1-2 NA NA TRBV5-1 TGCGCCAGCAGCTTCGGACAGTTGGTACGTGGCTACACCTTC CASSFGQLVRGYTF
TRBJ2-3 NA NA TRBV19 TGTGCCAGTAGTATAGTCTGGGGCGCCGGGGATACGCAGTATTTT CASSIVWGAGDTQYF
TRBJ2-3 NA NA TRBV10-3 TGTGCCATCCAGGGAGCCACTAGCACAGATACGCAGTATTTT CAIQGATSTDTQYF
TRBJ1-3 NA NA TRBV9 TGTGCCAGCCCCCCCGCCGTGAGGGGCTCTGGAAACACCATATATTTT CASPPAVRGSGNTIYF
TRBJ2-5 NA NA TRBV6-5 TGTGCCAGCAGTTACACCCCGGGGGCGACCCAAGAGACCCAGTACTTC CASSYTPGATQETQYF
TRBJ2-7 NA NA TRBV6-1 TGTGCCAGCAGTGAATTCCCCAACTACGAGCAGTACTTC CASSEFPNYEQYF
TRBJ2-7 once NA TRBV15 TGTGCCACCAGCAGAGGGGGGACGGTATACGAGCAGTACTTC CATSRGGTVYEQYF
TRBJ1-6 NA TRBD1 TRBV5-1 TGCGCCAGCAGCCCAGGGACAGAATACGTCGATTCACCCCTCCACTTT CASSPGTEYVDSPLHF
TRBJ1-4 once TRBD1 TRBV5-1 TGCGCCAGCAGCTGGGCCAGGGGGCTGGGGGAAAAACTGTTTTTT CASSWARGLGEKLFF
TRBJ2-5 NA NA TRBV7-2 TGTGCCAGCAGCTCCATGACCGGGGAGACCCAGTACTTC CASSSMTGETQYF
TRBJ2-2 NA NA TRBV5-1 TGCGCCAGCAGCCCCGGGATCCCGACCGGGGAGCTGTTTTTT CASSPGIPTGELFF
TRBJ1-1 NA NA TRBV10-3 TGTGCCATCAGTGGGGGCGGGGGGCGAGGGAACACTGAAGCTTTCTTT CAISGGGGRGNTEAFF
TRBJ1-1 NA NA TRBV18 TGTGCCAGCTCACCAGCGGTCACGAACACTGAAGCTTTCTTT CASSPAVTNTEAFF
TRBJ2-7 NA TRBD2 TRBV30 TGTGCCTGGAGTCGATTGACTAGCGGGGGACCTTACGAGCAGTACTTC CAWSRLTSGGPYEQYF
TRBJ1-1 once NA TRBV9 TGTGCCAGCAGCCAGCGAGGGGACGGGGCAGCTTTCTTT CASSQRGDGAAFF
TRBJ2-5 few TRBD2 TRBV6-1 TGTGCCAGCAGGGTAGCGGGGGAAGAGACCCAGTACTTC CASRVAGEETQYF
TRBJ2-2 once TRBD2 TRBV5-1 TGCGCCAGCAGCGTGACTAGCGGGAACACCGGGGAGCTGTTTTTT CASSVTSGNTGELFF
TRBJ1-1 NA TRBD1 TRBV10-3 TGTGCCATCAGTGAGTCGGGGAAACAGGGGTCTGTGATGGCTTTCTTT CAISESGKQGSVMAFF
TRBJ2-7 NA NA TRBV7-9 TGTGCCAGCAGCTTCCCGACGGAGTCCTACGAGCAGTACTTC CASSFPTESYEQYF
TRBJ1-2 NA NA TRBV4-3 TGCGCCAGCAGCCCGGACTTGCCTAACTATGGCTACACCTTC CASSPDLPNYGYTF
TRBJ2-2 few TRBD2 TRBV7-2 TGTGCCAGCAGCCCCCCTGGCGGGGGGAACACCGGGGAGCTGTTTTTT CASSPPGGGNTGELFF
TRBJ1-5 NA NA TRBV6-1 TGTGCCAGCATGGGGCAGGCATATAGCAATCAGCCCCAGCATTTT CASMGQAYSNQPQHF
TRBJ2-1 NA TRBD2 TRBV28 TGTGCCAGCAGTTTAGTCGTCAGCGGGAGAGATGAGCAGTTCTTC CASSLVVSGRDEQFF
TRBJ1-2 NA TRBD1 TRBV19 TGTGCCAGTATTGACAGGGCCTATGGCTACACCTTC CASIDRAYGYTF
TRBJ2-7 once NA TRBV9 TGTGCCAGCAGCCCCGTTGGGGGAGCCTACGAGCAGTACTTC CASSPVGGAYEQYF
TRBJ1-1 NA NA TRBV6-5 TGTGCCAGCAGTCCCCAGGGTTTAGGGGGTACTGAAGCTTTCTTT CASSPQGLGGTEAFF
TRBJ1-4 NA NA TRBV5-4 TGTGCCAGCAGCCCCGAAGGGACTAATGAAAAACTGTTTTTT CASSPEGTNEKLFF
TRBJ2-2 NA NA TRBV11-2 TGTGCCAGCAGCTTAGCCGGGTACACCGGGGAGCTGTTTTTT CASSLAGYTGELFF
TRBJ1-4 few NA TRBV5-6 TGTGCCAGCAGCCCGGGTGCAACTAATGAAAAACTGTTTTTT CASSPGATNEKLFF
TRBJ1-4 NA TRBD1 TRBV11-2 TGTGCCAGCAGCTTACCCCCTCGGGACAGGAATAATGAAAAACTGTTTTTT CASSLPPRDRNNEKLFF
TRBJ1-1 NA NA TRBV4-2 TGTGCCAGCAGCCAAGCTGGGCACCCGGGGGGAGCTTTCTTT CASSQAGHPGGAFF
TRBJ1-5 NA NA TRBV19 TGTGCCAGTAGTCGGGGGGGGAATAGCAATCAGCCCCAGCATTTT CASSRGGNSNQPQHF
TRBJ2-7 NA TRBD2 TRBV27 TGTGCCAGCAGGCTGACTAGCGGGAGCACCTACGAGCAGTACTTC CASRLTSGSTYEQYF
TRBJ2-5 NA NA TRBV9 TGTGCCAGCGGCGCAGGATTTGCCCAAGAGACCCAGTACTTC CASGAGFAQETQYF
TRBJ2-5 NA TRBD2 TRBV5-1 TGCGCCAGCAGGGGGCTAGCGGGGACCCAAGAGACCCAGTACTTC CASRGLAGTQETQYF
TRBJ1-1 NA NA TRBV10-2 TGCGCCAGCAGTGATTGGTCGCGGCCGAACACTGAAGCTTTCTTT CASSDWSRPNTEAFF
TRBJ2-1 NA NA TRBV10-3 TGTGCCATCAGTGATCCCGGGAGCTCCTACAATGAGCAGTTCTTC CAISDPGSSYNEQFF
TRBJ2-7 NA TRBD2 TRBV11-2 TGTGCCAGCAGCTCCGCACGGGGGGGGCACGAGCAGTACTTC CASSSARGGHEQYF
TRBJ1-5 few NA TRBV29-1 TGCAGCGTCCGACAGAACAATCAGCCCCAGCATTTT CSVRQNNQPQHF
TRBJ1-2 NA NA TRBV21-1 TGTGCCAGCAGCAATTTGCAGGGACCGCCCTATGGCTACACCTTC CASSNLQGPPYGYTF
TRBJ2-2 NA NA TRBV9 TGTGCCAGCAGCGCAAGGGGCGGATCCGGGGAGCTGTTTTTT CASSARGGSGELFF
TRBJ2-1 NA NA TRBV7-6 TGTGCCAGCAGCGGAACGAGGGGGGCGTCGGACAATGAGCAGTTCTTC CASSGTRGASDNEQFF
TRBJ1-2 NA NA TRBV7-2 TGTGCCAGCAGCTTAGTCGACGTCCCTAACTATGGCTACACCTTC CASSLVDVPNYGYTF
TRBJ2-3 NA TRBD2 TRBV19 TGTGCCAGTAGGGGCGGCGGGGGGGCCGTAGATACGCAGTATTTT CASRGGGGAVDTQYF
TRBJ2-3 NA TRBD1 TRBV7-6 TGTGCCAGCAGCCCCCACCCAGGGACAGGGGGCGATACGCAGTATTTT CASSPHPGTGGDTQYF